The 21 T cell receptor beta chains given below trace back to one sample, sequenced in a study of blood T cells in healthy people across ages. Combining a sample-barcoded 5' primer with a J-beta primer mix, a second PCR ran for roughly 6 to 12 cycles. TCRdb called the 5' RACE reads again in MiXCR, with one record for every CDR3 protein. The data contain about 640,000 distinct CDR3 sequences, around 43% of them singletons. The material sequenced was blood. The receptors were sampled from an elderly man in good health.

The gene calls are TRBV28 and TRBJ1-1; TRBD1 matches 8 bases. The germline CDR1 and CDR2 sequences are MDHEN and SYDVKM. This CDR3 has 16 residues. V was clipped by 5 bases and J by 0 bases; unmatched bases: 8. In nucleotides, the CDR3 is TGTGCCAGCAGTACCCTGGACAGGGAGATGAACACTGAAGCTTTCTTT. Residues: CASSTLDREMNTEAFF. The entire variable domain, with the rest obtained from reference TRBV28 and TRBJ1-1, is as follows: DVKVTQSSRYLVKRTGEKVFLECVQDMDHENMFWYRQDPGLGLRLIYFSYDVKMKEKGDIPEGYSVSREKKERFSLILESASTNQTSMYLCASSTLDREMNTEAFFGQGTRLTVV.

This clonotype was detected a few times. This chain connects TRBV20-1 to TRBJ2-3, with TRBD2 identical over 13 bases. CDR3 length: 17 residues. The junction had 6 bases not matched to a gene; V was cut back by 3 bases and J by 0 bases. Germline lookup yields CDR1 DFQATT and CDR2 SNEGSKA (reference sequence). CDR3 protein: CSARKPGLAGSTDTQYF. DNA for the CDR3: TGCAGTGCTAGGAAACCGGGACTAGCGGGGAGCACAGATACGCAGTATTTT.

This chain joins TRBV11-2 and TRBJ2-7; 10 nucleotides agree with TRBD2. The J call may be mistaken, given a closer DNA end match to TRBJ2-5. The CDR3 has 17 residues. Germline V gene lookup returns CDR1 SGHAT and CDR2 FQNNGV. As DNA, the CDR3 is TGTGCCAGCAGCTTTAGCGGGGGGCTTCAAGCGGGAGAGACCCAGTACTTC. Protein sequence: CASSFSGGLQAGETQYF.

This clonotype appeared a few times. The CDR3 loop is CATSRDQSYEQYF. In DNA, the CDR3 is TGTGCCACCAGCAGAGATCAGTCCTACGAGCAGTACTTC. V and J are TRBV15 and TRBJ2-7; D remains unclear. The ends were cut back, 0 bases at V and 1 base at J, with 4 bases in the middle. This CDR3 contains 13 residues. CDR1 and CDR2 (germline): LNHNV, YYDKDF (reference sequence).

The chain couples TRBV15 to TRBJ2-5; D not certain. This CDR3 contains 16 residues. V was cut by 0 bases and J by 5 bases, with 16 bases left in between. CDR1 LNHNV and CDR2 YYDKDF come from the germline V gene (reference sequence). The CDR3 sequence: CATSRDLPTDTETQYF. The CDR3 DNA reads TGTGCCACCAGCAGAGATTTACCAACCGACACGGAGACCCAGTACTTC. The whole variable domain, remainder taken from reference TRBV15 and TRBJ2-5, is DAMVIQNPRYQVTQFGKPVTLSCSQTLNHNVMYWYQQKSSQAPKLLFHYYDKDFNNEADTPDNFQSRRPNTSFCFLDIRSPGLGDTAMYLCATSRDLPTDTETQYFGPGTRLLVL.

The chain is built from TRBV3-1 and TRBJ1-6, with 7 bases fitting TRBD1. Germline-derived CDR1 and CDR2 are LGHDT and YNNKEL (reference sequence). V lost 2 bases, J lost 7 bases, and 5 bases stayed unmatched. This CDR3 has 15 amino acids. The chain's CDR3 is CASSQPRQGNSPLHF. The CDR3 region has the DNA TGTGCCAGCAGCCAACCGAGACAGGGAAATTCACCCCTCCACTTT.

Note on this clonotype: A much larger clone is a single base away; this may be a read error. The genes are TRBV27 and TRBJ1-5; the D is unclear. Germline loops: CDR1 MNHEY, CDR2 SMNVEV (reference sequence). CDR3 length equals 11 residues. The CDR3 DNA sequence: TGTGCCGGCAGGCCGAATCAGCCCCAGCATTTT. Its translation: CAGRPNQPQHF.

V usage is TRBV7-3 and J usage is TRBJ2-3; no firm D call. Germline CDR1 SGHTA, CDR2 FQGTGA. V lost 2 bases and J lost 5, with 14 bases in between. CDR3 size: 15 residues. The chain's CDR3 is CASSLPGLKGDTQYF. The CDR3 region has the DNA TGTGCCAGCAGCTTACCCGGCCTCAAGGGAGATACGCAGTATTTT.

The chain joins TRBV4-2 to TRBJ2-7; D call uncertain. With 6 bases removed from V and 5 bases from J, the gap between germline ends came to 8 bases. Germline CDR1 is LGHNA and CDR2 is YNFKEQ. There are 11 residues in the CDR3. In DNA, the CDR3 is TGTGCCAGCAGTGAATGGGACGAGCAGTACTTC. Protein product: CASSEWDEQYF.

This chain joins TRBV6-2 or TRBV6-3 and TRBJ1-1, with TRBD1 identical over 8 bases. Looked up from germline, CDR1 is MNHEY and CDR2 is SVGEGT. This CDR3 has 14 amino acids. V shed 0 bases, J shed 5 bases, and the junction held 2 bases outside the gene matches. CDR3 region: CASSYSYRGTEAFF. In DNA, the CDR3 is TGTGCCAGCAGTTACTCGTACAGGGGGACTGAAGCTTTCTTT.

The gene calls are TRBV5-5 and TRBJ2-1, with 8 bases identical to TRBD2. Germline V gene lookup returns CDR1 SGHKS and CDR2 YYEKEE (reference sequence). V trimming: 1 base; J trimming: 7 bases; junction bases outside the gene matches: 4. The CDR3 has 14 residues. This chain's CDR3 is CASSLSGGVNEQFF. CDR3 coding DNA: TGTGCCAGCAGCTTGTCGGGGGGGGTAAATGAGCAGTTCTTC.

The gene calls are TRBV29-1 and TRBJ2-1; D is ambiguous. The DNA end lines up better with TRBJ2-7; the J call may be wrong. Germline V gene sequence: CDR1 SQVTM, CDR2 ANQGSEA. CDR3 size: 12 residues. The CDR3 bases are TGCAGCGTTGTCCCCCAACACAATGAGCAGTACTTC. The encoded protein is CSVVPQHNEQYF.

This chain joins TRBV4-2 and TRBJ2-1; D possibly matches TRBD1 or TRBD2 (5 bases each). CDR3 length equals 15 residues. CDR1 and CDR2 (germline): LGHNA, YNFKEQ. Trimming stripped 4 bases from V and 4 bases from J, with 14 bases between. The CDR3 protein is CASSLFRDGYNEQFF. DNA of the CDR3: TGTGCCAGCAGCCTATTCCGGGACGGATACAATGAGCAGTTCTTC.

This clonotype has more than one count but fewer than ten. Here the CDR3 reads CSVEGGQGVSNEQFF. The CDR3, as DNA: TGCAGCGTTGAAGGGGGACAGGGCGTGTCAAATGAGCAGTTCTTC. This chain links TRBV29-1 with TRBJ2-1; TRBD1 aligns across 9 bases. The length of the CDR3 is 15 residues. Trimming cost V 1 base and J 7 bases; bases outside gene matches: 8. Germline V CDR1 and CDR2: SQVTM, ANQGSEA.

The V and J genes are TRBV7-2 and TRBJ1-1; D not resolved. The V end lost 1 base, the J end lost 1 base, and 10 bases lay between the germline ends. The CDR3 covers 15 residues. The germline V gene has CDR1 SGHTA and CDR2 FQGNSA. CDR3 in DNA: TGTGCCAGCAGCTTAGGCCCCCGGGGGAACACTGAAGCTTTCTTT. It translates to CASSLGPRGNTEAFF.

This clonotype turned up a few times. The CDR3 nucleotides read TGTGCCAGCAGCCCCAGGGACTACGAGCAGTACTTC. Its protein is CASSPRDYEQYF. The chain carries TRBV6-2 or TRBV6-3 and TRBJ2-7; D perhaps matches TRBD1 (5 bases). V was clipped by 6 bases and J by 3 bases, with 9 bases between them. Germline lookup yields CDR1 MNHEY and CDR2 SVGEGT. This CDR3 contains 12 residues.

In this sample, this clonotype turned up many times. The rearrangement joins TRBV9 to TRBJ2-1; no clear D gene. CDR1 and CDR2 (germline): SGDLS, YYNGEE. The CDR3 sequence is 15 residues long. The ends were cut back, 0 bases at V and 6 bases at J, with 13 bases in the middle. DNA of the CDR3: TGTGCCAGCAGCGTAGACCCCTTATATATCAATGAGCAGTTCTTC. Protein sequence: CASSVDPLYINEQFF.

CDR3 in DNA: TGTGCCAGCACCCTGGGGGGTTTTAGTTACGAGCAGTACTTC. Amino acid sequence: CASTLGGFSYEQYF. This chain links TRBV6-1 with TRBJ2-5; tentative D call: TRBD2 (6 bases). The assigned J gene may be wrong: the sequence end matches TRBJ2-7 better. Germline CDR1 MNHNS, CDR2 SASEGT. The CDR3 is 14 amino acids.

The V gene is TRBV5-1, the J gene TRBJ1-1; D perhaps matches TRBD1 (6 bases). This CDR3 region has 15 residues. Trimming took off 1 base at V and 2 bases at J, with 12 bases between the two ends. Germline assignment: CDR1 SGHRS and CDR2 YFSETQ. The CDR3: CASSLTVDSNTEAFF. In nucleotides, the CDR3 is TGCGCCAGCAGCTTGACAGTGGACAGTAACACTGAAGCTTTCTTT.

The chain has TRBV20-1 and TRBJ2-5; 10 nucleotides line up with TRBD2. The trim removed 4 bases at V and 11 bases at J, leaving 13 bases unmatched. Germline values: CDR1 DFQATT, CDR2 SNEGSKA (reference sequence). This CDR3 is built from 14 residues. CDR3 nucleotide sequence: TGCAGTGCTACCCAAGCTAGCGGGAGAAATGAGCAGTACTTC. It specifies CSATQASGRNEQYF.

The V and J genes are TRBV7-3 and TRBJ2-5; 10 nucleotides match TRBD2. The V gene's germline CDR1 is SGHTA and CDR2 FQGTGA. The trim removed 1 base at V and 1 base at J, leaving 6 bases unmatched. The length of the CDR3 is 17 residues. The CDR3 is CASSLMGLAGGQETQYF. CDR3 DNA: TGTGCCAGCAGCTTAATGGGATTAGCGGGAGGCCAAGAGACCCAGTACTTC.